The clone carrying this TCR beta chain was picked up many times. This entry is derived from a study of human T cells and chemical hapten exposure. Time point of the sample: patch test 3, about 24 weeks after DPC sensitization. The treatment was: therapeutic diphenylcyclopropenone sensitization with weekly scalp DPC. MiXCR, applied by TCRdb to the RACE reads, yields one record per CDR3 protein. The sample yields 50,000 to 70,000 distinct CDR3 sequences, 9.5% to 15% seen once. This TCR came from a man aged 25 to 40 with alopecia areata. Some clones in this sample may be carry-over from other donors' samples. The source material was whole blood, sampled in connection with sensitization to the hapten diphenylcyclopropenone (DPC).

DNA of the CDR3: TGTGCCAGCTCACCACCGAGCGTAGCCAGGGACTATTCACCCCTCCACTTT. It translates to CASSPPSVARDYSPLHF. The chain employs TRBV18 and TRBJ1-6, with a possible D match to TRBD1 (5 bases). From germline, CDR1 is KGHSH and CDR2 LQKENI. The CDR3 extends over 17 amino acids. V was clipped by 0 bases and J by 8 bases, with 17 bases between them.